This TCR beta chain stems from a study of T cell repertoires in cytomegalovirus infection. The overall study: Public TCR beta signatures indicated both CMV infection and matching HLA type.

Each CDR3 protein gets one entry after TCRdb re-called the reads with MiXCR. The table has some 560,000 distinct CDR3 sequences, 35% to 50% seen once; the top ten hold 40% to 60%. Findings of the study overall: Predominance within the ex vivo response was attributable to HLA-C-restricted CMV-specific TCR beta clonotypes.

A remark on this clonotype: The antigen remains undetermined.

Between the trimmed V and J ends, which lost 2 bases and 6 bases, there was a span of 17 bases. This CDR3 has 15 residues. CDR1 is SGHTA, CDR2 FQGNSA, per germline. The chain has TRBV7-2 and TRBJ2-7; D assignment may be TRBD1 or TRBD2 (6 bases each). The sequencing here drew on cultured PBMCs, taken from culture after CMV antigen stimulation. This TCR derives from a human donor in good health (CMV status not recorded). Some clones in this sample may be carry-over from other donors' samples. CDR3 bases: TGTGCCAGCAGCTTACGGGGGCAGGGGTGGGGCGAGCAGTACTTC. Protein: CASSLRGQGWGEQYF.